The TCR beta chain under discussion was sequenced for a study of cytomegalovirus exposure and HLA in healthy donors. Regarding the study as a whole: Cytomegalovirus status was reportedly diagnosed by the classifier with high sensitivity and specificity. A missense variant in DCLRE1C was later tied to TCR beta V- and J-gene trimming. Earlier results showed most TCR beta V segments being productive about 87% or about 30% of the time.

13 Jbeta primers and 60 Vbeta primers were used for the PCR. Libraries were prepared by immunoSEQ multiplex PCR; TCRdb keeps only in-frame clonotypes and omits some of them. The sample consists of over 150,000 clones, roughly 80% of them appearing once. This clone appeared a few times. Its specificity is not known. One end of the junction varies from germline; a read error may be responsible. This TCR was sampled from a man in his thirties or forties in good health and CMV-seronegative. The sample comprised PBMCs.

CDR3 sequence (DNA): TGTGCCAGCAGCGAAGACAGGGGAGGACACGATGAGCAGTTCTTC. Amino acid sequence: CASSEDRGGHDEQFF. The chain joins TRBV6-1 to TRBJ2-1; TRBD1 matches 8 bases. Per germline, CDR1 MNHNS and CDR2 SASEGT. There are 15 residues in the CDR3.